These 9 T cell receptor beta chains share one sample of origin, sequenced in a study of CD8 T cells in ankylosing spondylitis. Notes on the study in general: A TCR beta motif made of under 10 highly homologous variants seemed typical of ankylosing spondylitis blood.

Antigens for these TCRs are unknown. One entry per CDR3 protein, called by TCRdb with MiXCR from the 5' RACE reads. The sample holds 750,000 to 850,000 distinct CDR3 sequences; 12% are singletons and the top ten take 0.51%. Sequenced input: blood, either unsorted or a sorted T cell fraction (not recorded which). The receptor source for this set is a male donor with ankylosing spondylitis.

This clonotype was seen at least ten times. The chain combines TRBV10-2 with TRBJ2-7, with 9 bases identical to TRBD1. The CDR3 sequence is 14 residues long. Germline-derived CDR1 and CDR2 are WSHSY and SAAADI. Trimming took 6 bases from V and 3 from J; bases not matched to a gene: 6. CDR3 in amino acids: CASRPRDRDYEQYF. The CDR3 coding sequence is TGCGCCAGCAGACCCCGGGACAGGGACTACGAGCAGTACTTC.

This clonotype was counted ten times or more. The genes are TRBV12-3 or TRBV12-4 and TRBJ2-7, with TRBD2 identical over 7 bases. Losses at the gene ends were 3 bases for V and 1 base for J; bases not matched to a gene: 6. CDR3 length: 15 amino acids. The CDR3 reads CASSLYGGRSYEQYF. For the CDR3, the DNA is TGTGCCAGCAGTTTGTACGGGGGGAGATCCTACGAGCAGTACTTC.

The CDR3 DNA is TGTGCCAGCTCCTCACCAGGGTCGAAGGGGATGGAGCAGTACTTC. Amino acid sequence: CASSSPGSKGMEQYF. This rearrangement joins TRBV18 to TRBJ2-7; perhaps TRBD1 as D (5 bases). Germline V gene sequence: CDR1 KGHSH, CDR2 LQKENI. CDR3 length equals 15 residues. Trimming removed 6 bases at V and 7 bases at J, with 22 bases between.

A few counts support this clonotype. The chain links TRBV10-3 to TRBJ2-5, with TRBD1 as a possible D gene (5 bases). CDR3 size: 11 residues. V was pared by 7 bases and J by 4 bases, with 7 bases between. Germline V lookup: CDR1 ENHRY, CDR2 SYGVKD. CDR3 coding DNA: TGTGCCATCAAGGGGTCAGAGACCCAGTACTTC. The encoded protein is CAIKGSETQYF.

This clonotype has just a few counts. The chain carries TRBV10-1 and TRBJ2-4; a possible D gene is TRBD2 (5 bases). Germline CDR1 reads WNHNN; CDR2 reads SYGVQD (reference sequence). The CDR3 loop spans 13 amino acids. V lost 6 bases and J lost 5, with 11 bases in between. The chain's CDR3 is CASSAGIQNIQYF. The CDR3 bases are TGCGCCAGCAGCGCCGGGATCCAAAACATTCAGTACTTC.

This clonotype has a handful of counts. This chain joins TRBV6-1 and TRBJ2-3; the match to TRBD1 covers 7 bases. Germline CDR1 reads MNHNS; CDR2 reads SASEGT. Trimming took 6 bases from V and 5 from J; bases not matched to a gene: 17. This CDR3 comprises 17 residues. CDR3 amino acids: CASSPNPGTVSGDTQYF. The CDR3 DNA reads TGTGCCAGCAGCCCAAATCCGGGGACAGTGAGTGGAGATACGCAGTATTTT.

The rearrangement uses TRBV9 and TRBJ2-1; 9 bases agree with TRBD2. The CDR3 runs to 16 residues. With 3 bases clipped from V and 6 bases from J, the junction kept 10 bases outside the gene matches. The germline CDR1 and CDR2 sequences are SGDLS and YYNGEE. CDR3 sequence (DNA): TGTGCCAGCAGCGCCCTTGGCGGGGGGGCTGCCAATGAGCAGTTCTTC. Translating gives CASSALGGGAANEQFF. The whole variable domain, remainder taken from reference TRBV9 and TRBJ2-1, is DSGVTQTPKHLITATGQRVTLRCSPRSGDLSVYWYQQSLDQGLQFLIQYYNGEERAKGNILERFSAQQFPDLHSELNLSSLELGDSALYFCASSALGGGAANEQFFGPGTRLTVL.

This clonotype was detected only a few times. The gene calls are TRBV6-5 and TRBJ1-2; perhaps TRBD1 as D (5 bases). The V gene's germline CDR1 is MNHEY and CDR2 SVGAGI. The CDR3 has 14 residues. The V end lost 2 bases, the J end lost 8 bases, and 15 bases lay between the germline ends. CDR3 protein: CASSYQGLVGGYTF. The CDR3 DNA follows: TGTGCCAGCAGTTACCAGGGACTGGTCGGGGGCTACACCTTC.

This clonotype was picked up a small number of times. This rearrangement joins TRBV5-1 to TRBJ2-5; no reliable D call. From germline, CDR1 is SGHRS and CDR2 YFSETQ. The CDR3 is made up of 14 amino acids. The V end was cut by 0 bases, the J end by 1 base, with 7 bases between. CDR3 sequence reads: CASSLVVGQETQYF. CDR3 DNA sequence: TGCGCCAGCAGCTTGGTAGTAGGCCAAGAGACCCAGTACTTC.